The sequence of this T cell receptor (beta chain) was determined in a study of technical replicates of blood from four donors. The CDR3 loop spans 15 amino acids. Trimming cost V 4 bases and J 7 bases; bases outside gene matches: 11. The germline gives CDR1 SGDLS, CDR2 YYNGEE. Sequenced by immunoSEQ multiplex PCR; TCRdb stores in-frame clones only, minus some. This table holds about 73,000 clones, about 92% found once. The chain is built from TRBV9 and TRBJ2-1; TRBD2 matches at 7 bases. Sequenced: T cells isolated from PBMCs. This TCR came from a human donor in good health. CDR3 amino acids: CASSTPSGARNEQFF. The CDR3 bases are TGTGCCAGCAGCACCCCTAGCGGTGCGAGGAATGAGCAGTTCTTC. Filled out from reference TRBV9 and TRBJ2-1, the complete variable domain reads DSGVTQTPKHLITATGQRVTLRCSPRSGDLSVYWYQQSLDQGLQFLIQYYNGEERAKGNILERFSAQQFPDLHSELNLSSLELGDSALYFCASSTPSGARNEQFFGPGTRLTVL.